This T cell receptor beta chain was sequenced in a study of cytomegalovirus exposure and HLA in healthy donors. Overall study context: Unique TCRs from HLA-typed donors, around 79 million of them, were held in an early data release.

Study results and caveats: Available immune exposure information was restricted to CMV serostatus only. An analysis that came later showed most CMV-associated TCR beta chains appearing HLA-restricted.

Worth noting for this clone: The antigen remains undetermined.

The study ran its PCR with 60 Vbeta and 13 Jbeta primers. The repertoire was sequenced with immunoSEQ multiplex PCR; TCRdb's copy has only in-frame clones and lacks some. The repertoire has around 100,000 clones, 10% of them found once; the top ten carry approximately 6.1%. Sequencing was performed on PBMCs. This clonotype was sampled from a man in his forties in good health and CMV-seropositive.

The CDR3 loop reads CGGRVDYGYTF. The CDR3 region has the DNA TGCGGCGGCAGGGTGGACTATGGCTACACCTTC. The V call is TRBV20-1, the J call TRBJ1-2; D perhaps matches TRBD1 (5 bases). This CDR3 region has 11 residues. From germline, CDR1 is DFQATT and CDR2 SNEGSKA (reference sequence).